This T cell receptor beta chain was found in a study of CD8 T cells in Susac syndrome. The V end was cut by 5 bases, the J end by 4 bases, with 15 bases between. The CDR3 contains 14 residues. Germline loops: CDR1 MGHDK, CDR2 SYGVNS. Random hexamers were used to reverse transcribe the RNA input (roughly 0.5 to 1 ug). Using its own MiXCR run on the immunoSEQ multiplex PCR reads, TCRdb lists one record per CDR3 protein. Here the sample spans approximately 200,000 distinct CDR3 sequences, 90% to 97% being singletons. This clonotype was obtained from a human donor with multiple sclerosis. This chain joins TRBV25-1 and TRBJ2-7, with D maybe TRBD1 (6 bases). Sequencing was carried out using CD4+ T cells from PBMCs. CDR3: CASSQGFPPYEQYF. The CDR3 bases are TGTGCCAGCAGTCAGGGGTTCCCACCTTACGAGCAGTACTTC.